This T cell receptor beta chain emerged from a study of cytotoxic CD8 clonotypes in ibrutinib-treated CLL. With regard to this clone: Its antigen is unknown.

Study-wide findings and caveats: At progression, clonality fell back toward baseline after rising at ibrutinib response.

Target depth was 1 in 200,000 to 1 in 1 million T cells, about 10x per clonotype. Clones were sequenced by immunoSEQ multiplex PCR, and TCRdb holds only the in-frame ones, with some missing. The data show roughly 300,000 clones, 60% to 80% seen once. Germline CDR1 SNHLY, CDR2 FYNNEI. The length of the CDR3 is 11 residues. Trimming stripped 5 bases from V and 6 bases from J, with 7 bases between. Sequenced here: PBMCs, sampled at disease progression, from a patient treated with ibrutinib. The chain carries TRBV2 and TRBJ2-5, with D uncertain. This TCR derives from a human donor with chronic lymphocytic leukemia. CDR3 amino acids: CASSRLQTQYF. DNA of the CDR3: TGTGCCAGCAGTAGACTCCAGACCCAGTACTTC.